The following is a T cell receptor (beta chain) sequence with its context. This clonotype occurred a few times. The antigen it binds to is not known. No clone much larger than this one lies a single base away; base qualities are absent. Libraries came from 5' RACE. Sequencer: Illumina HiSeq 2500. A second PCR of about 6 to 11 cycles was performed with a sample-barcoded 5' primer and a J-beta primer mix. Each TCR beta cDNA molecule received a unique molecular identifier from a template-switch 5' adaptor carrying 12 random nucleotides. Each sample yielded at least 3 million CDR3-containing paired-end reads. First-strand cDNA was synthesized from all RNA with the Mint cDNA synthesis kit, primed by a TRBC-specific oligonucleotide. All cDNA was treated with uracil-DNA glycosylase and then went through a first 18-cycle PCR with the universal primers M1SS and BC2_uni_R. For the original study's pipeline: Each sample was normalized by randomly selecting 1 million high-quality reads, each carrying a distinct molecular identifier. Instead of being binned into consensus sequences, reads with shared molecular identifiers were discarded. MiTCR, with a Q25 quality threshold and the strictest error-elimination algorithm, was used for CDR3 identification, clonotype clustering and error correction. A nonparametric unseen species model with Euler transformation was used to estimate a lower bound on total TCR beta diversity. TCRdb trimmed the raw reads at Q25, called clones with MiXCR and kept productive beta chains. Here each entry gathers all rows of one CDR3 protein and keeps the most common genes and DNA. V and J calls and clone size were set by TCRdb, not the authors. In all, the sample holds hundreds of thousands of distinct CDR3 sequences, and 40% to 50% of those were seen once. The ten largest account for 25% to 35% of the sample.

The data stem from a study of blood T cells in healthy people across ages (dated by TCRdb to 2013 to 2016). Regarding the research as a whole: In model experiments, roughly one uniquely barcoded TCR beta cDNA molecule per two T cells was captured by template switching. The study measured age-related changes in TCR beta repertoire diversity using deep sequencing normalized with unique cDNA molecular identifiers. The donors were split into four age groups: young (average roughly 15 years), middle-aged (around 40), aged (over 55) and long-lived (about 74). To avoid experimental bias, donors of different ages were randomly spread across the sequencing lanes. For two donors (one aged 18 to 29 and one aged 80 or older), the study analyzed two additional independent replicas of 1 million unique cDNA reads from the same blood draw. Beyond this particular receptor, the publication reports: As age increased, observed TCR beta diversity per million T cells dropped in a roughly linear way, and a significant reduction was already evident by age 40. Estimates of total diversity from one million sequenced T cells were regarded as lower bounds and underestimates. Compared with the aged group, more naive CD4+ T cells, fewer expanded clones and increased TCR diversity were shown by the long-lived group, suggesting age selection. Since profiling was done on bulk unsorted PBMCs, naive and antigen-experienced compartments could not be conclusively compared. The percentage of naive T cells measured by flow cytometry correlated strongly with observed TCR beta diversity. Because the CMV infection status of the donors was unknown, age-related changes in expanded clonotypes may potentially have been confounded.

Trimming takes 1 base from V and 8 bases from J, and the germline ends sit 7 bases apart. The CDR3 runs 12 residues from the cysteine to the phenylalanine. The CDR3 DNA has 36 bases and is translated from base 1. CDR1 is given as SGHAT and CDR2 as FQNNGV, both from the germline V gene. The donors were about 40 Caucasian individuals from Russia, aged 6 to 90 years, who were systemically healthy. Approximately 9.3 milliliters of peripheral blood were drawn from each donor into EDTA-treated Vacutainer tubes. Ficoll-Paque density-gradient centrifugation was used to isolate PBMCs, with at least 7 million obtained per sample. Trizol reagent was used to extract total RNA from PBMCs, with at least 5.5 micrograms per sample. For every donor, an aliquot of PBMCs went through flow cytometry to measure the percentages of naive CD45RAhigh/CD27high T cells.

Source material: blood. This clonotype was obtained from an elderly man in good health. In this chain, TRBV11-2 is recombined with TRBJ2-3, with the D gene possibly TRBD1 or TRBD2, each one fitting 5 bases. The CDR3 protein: CASSLGGSTQYF. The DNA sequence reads TGTGCCAGCAGCTTAGGGGGGTCTACGCAGTATTTT.